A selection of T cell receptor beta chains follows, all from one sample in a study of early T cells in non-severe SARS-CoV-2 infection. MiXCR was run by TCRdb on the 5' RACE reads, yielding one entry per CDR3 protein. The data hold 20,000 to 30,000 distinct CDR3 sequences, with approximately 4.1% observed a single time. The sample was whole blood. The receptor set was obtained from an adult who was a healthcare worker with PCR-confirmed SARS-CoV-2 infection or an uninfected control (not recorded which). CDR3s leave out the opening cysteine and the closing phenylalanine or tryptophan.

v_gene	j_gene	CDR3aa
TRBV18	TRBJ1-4	ASSPSGGYEKLF
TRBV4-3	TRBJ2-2	ASSQELGSTGELF
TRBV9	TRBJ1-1	ASSAQGGSRTEAF
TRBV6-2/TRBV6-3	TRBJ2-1	ASSYSTSAYYNEQF
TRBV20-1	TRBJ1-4	SARQRQNEKLF
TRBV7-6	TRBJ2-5	ASSPRTSGNQETQY
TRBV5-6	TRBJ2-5	ASSVASGAANQETQY
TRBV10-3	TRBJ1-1	AISESPGGFAEAF
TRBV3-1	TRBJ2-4	ASSQERGNIQY
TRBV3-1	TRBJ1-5	ASSQGYSGNQPQH
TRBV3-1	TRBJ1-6	ASSQGLDRDNSPLH